The T cell receptor (beta chain) described here comes from a study of blood T cell repertoires in COVID-19. CDR1 and CDR2 from the germline V gene are SGHVS and FQNEAQ. With 5 bases removed from V and 0 bases from J, the gap between germline ends came to 11 bases. This CDR3 has 15 amino acids. Two negative PCRs, clearance, or symptom resolution had been documented for recovered Cohort 3 donors. Per the authors' pipeline: Estimation of nucleated cell counts relied on the amplification of reference gene primers. Clones were sequenced by immunoSEQ multiplex PCR, and TCRdb holds only the in-frame ones, with some missing. V, J and clone size are taken as reported in that table, and D and trimming were inferred from the DNA itself. The table lists roughly 170,000 clones, around four fifths of them singletons. This clone was seen only once.

This sequence was found in a woman in her fifties or sixties who had recovered from COVID-19. Sequenced input: PBMCs or T cells enriched from blood (not recorded which). V gene TRBV7-8 combines with J gene TRBJ1-5; D is undetermined. CDR3: CASSRTVNSNQPQHF. The DNA for the CDR3 is TGTGCCAGCAGCCGTACGGTTAATAGCAATCAGCCCCAGCATTTT.